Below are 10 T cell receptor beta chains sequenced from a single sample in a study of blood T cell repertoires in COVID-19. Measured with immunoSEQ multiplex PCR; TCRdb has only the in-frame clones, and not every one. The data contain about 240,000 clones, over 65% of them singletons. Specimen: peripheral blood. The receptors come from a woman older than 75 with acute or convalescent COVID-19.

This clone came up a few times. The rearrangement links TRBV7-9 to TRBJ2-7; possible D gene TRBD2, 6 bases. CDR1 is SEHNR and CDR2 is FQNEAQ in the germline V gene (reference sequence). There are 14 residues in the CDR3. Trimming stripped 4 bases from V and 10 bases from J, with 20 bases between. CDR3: CASSSADSSGDQYF. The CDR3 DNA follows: TGTGCCAGCAGCTCCGCGGATAGTAGCGGCGACCAGTACTTC.

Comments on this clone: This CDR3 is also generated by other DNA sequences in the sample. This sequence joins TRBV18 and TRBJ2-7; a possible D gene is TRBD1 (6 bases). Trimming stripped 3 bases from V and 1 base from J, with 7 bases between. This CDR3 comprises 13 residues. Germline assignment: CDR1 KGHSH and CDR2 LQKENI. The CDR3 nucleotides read TGTGCCAGCTCACCGAGGGGGTCCTACGAGCAGTACTTC. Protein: CASSPRGSYEQYF. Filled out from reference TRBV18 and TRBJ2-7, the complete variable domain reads NAGVMQNPRHLVRRRGQEARLRCSPMKGHSHVYWYRQLPEEGLKFMVYLQKENIIDESGMPKERFSAEFPKEGPSILRIQQVVRGDSAAYFCASSPRGSYEQYFGPGTRLTVT.

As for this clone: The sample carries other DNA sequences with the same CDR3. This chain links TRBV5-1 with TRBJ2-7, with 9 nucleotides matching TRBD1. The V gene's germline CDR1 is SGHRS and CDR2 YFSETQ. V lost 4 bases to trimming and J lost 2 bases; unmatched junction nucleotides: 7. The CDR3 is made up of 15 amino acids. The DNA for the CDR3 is TGCGCCAGCAGCCCGGGTGGGACAGGGACCTACGAGCAGTACTTC. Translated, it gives CASSPGGTGTYEQYF.

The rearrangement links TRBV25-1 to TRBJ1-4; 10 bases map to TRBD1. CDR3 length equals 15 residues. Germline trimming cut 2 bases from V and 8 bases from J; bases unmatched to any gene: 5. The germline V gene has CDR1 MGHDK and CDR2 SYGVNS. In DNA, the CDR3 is TGTGCCAGCAGTGAACGGACAGGGGGGAGAGAAAAACTGTTTTTT. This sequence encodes CASSERTGGREKLFF.

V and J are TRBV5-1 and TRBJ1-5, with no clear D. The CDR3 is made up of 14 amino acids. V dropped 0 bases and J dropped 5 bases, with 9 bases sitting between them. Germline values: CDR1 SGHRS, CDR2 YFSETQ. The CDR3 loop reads CASSLAGGYQPQHF. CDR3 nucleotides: TGCGCCAGCAGCTTGGCTGGAGGGTATCAGCCCCAGCATTTT.

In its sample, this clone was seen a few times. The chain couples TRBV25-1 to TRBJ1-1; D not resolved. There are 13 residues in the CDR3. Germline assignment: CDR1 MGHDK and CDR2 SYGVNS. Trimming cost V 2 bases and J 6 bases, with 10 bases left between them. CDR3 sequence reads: CASSEGGRAEAFF. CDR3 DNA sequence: TGTGCCAGCAGTGAAGGAGGGCGCGCTGAAGCTTTCTTT. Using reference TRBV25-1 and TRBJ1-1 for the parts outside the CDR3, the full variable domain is EADIYQTPRYLVIGTGKKITLECSQTMGHDKMYWYQQDPGMELHLIHYSYGVNSTEKGDLSSESTVSRIRTEHFPLTLESARPSHTSQYLCASSEGGRAEAFFGQGTRLTVV.

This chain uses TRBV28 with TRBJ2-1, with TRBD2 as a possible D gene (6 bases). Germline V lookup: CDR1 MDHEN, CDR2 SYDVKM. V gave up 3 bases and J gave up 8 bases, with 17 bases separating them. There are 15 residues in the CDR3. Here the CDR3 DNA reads TGTGCCAGCAGTTTCCGGGACTTCTCCAGTCATGAGCAGTTCTTC. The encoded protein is CASSFRDFSSHEQFF.

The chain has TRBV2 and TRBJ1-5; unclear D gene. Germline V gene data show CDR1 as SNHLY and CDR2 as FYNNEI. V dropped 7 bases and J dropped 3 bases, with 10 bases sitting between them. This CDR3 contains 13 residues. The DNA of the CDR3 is TGTGCCAGCAACCACGGTAACAATCAGCCCCAGCATTTT. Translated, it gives CASNHGNNQPQHF.

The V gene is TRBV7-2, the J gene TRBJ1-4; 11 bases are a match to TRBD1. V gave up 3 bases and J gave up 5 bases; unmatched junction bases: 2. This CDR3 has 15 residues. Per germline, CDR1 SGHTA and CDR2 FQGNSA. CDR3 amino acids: CASSLDRGRNEKLFF. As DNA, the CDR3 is TGTGCCAGCAGCTTGGACAGGGGGCGGAATGAAAAACTGTTTTTT.

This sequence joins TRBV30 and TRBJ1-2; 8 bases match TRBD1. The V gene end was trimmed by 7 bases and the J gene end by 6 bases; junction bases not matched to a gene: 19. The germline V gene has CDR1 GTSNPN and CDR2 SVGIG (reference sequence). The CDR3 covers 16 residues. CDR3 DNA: TGTGCCTTCCTAAGCCCGGGACAGGCTCTGAAAAATGGCTACACCTTC. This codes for CAFLSPGQALKNGYTF.